This T cell receptor (beta chain) was documented in a study of blood T cell repertoires in COVID-19. Study overall: Specimens from acute and convalescent COVID-19 originated in the United States, Italy and Spain. The cDNA or gDNA used as material had been derived from T cells, B-cell-depleted T cells, or PBMCs.

The CDR3 loop spans 14 amino acids. Germline CDR1 is SGHRS and CDR2 is YFSETQ. V was trimmed by 3 bases and J by 9 bases, leaving 16 bases between them. Using immunoSEQ multiplex PCR, the repertoire was profiled, and TCRdb retains in-frame clones only, with some absent. This repertoire shows around 65,000 clones, 82% found once; its top ten account for 10% to 15%. This clone was observed a handful of times. This chain uses TRBV5-1 with TRBJ2-1; D unclear. This clonotype was obtained from a human donor in a cohort sampled during active COVID-19. Material for sequencing was peripheral blood. This CDR3 is CASSSPTPVPEQFF. The CDR3 DNA sequence: TGCGCCAGCAGCTCCCCCACCCCGGTGCCTGAGCAGTTCTTC.